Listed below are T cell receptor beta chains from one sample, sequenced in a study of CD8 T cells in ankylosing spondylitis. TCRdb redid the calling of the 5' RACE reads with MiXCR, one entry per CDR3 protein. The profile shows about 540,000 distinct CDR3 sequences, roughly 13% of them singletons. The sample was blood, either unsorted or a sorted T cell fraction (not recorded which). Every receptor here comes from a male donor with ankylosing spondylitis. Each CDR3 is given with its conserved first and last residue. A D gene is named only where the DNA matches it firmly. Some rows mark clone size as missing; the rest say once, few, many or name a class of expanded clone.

CDR3 DNA: TGTGCCAGCAGTTCCCCCGGCCTGCTCCGGGAAGCTTTCTTT
CDR3 protein: CASSSPGLLREAFF
V gene: TRBV6-5
J gene: TRBJ1-1
clone size: few
D gene: .

CDR3 DNA: TGCGCCAGCAGCTTGGAAGTGTTCGGGACAGGCAATGAAAAACTGTTTTTT
CDR3 protein: CASSLEVFGTGNEKLFF
V gene: TRBV5-1
J gene: TRBJ1-4
clone size: many
D gene: TRBD1

CDR3 DNA: TGCAGTGCTAGAGTCTCCCTCCGGGGACCACCTCACGGGGAGCTGTTTTTT
CDR3 protein: CSARVSLRGPPHGELFF
V gene: TRBV20-1
J gene: TRBJ2-2
clone size: many
D gene: .

CDR3 DNA: TGTGCCAGCACCCGGAGGGGACTAGCGGGAGGGAATGAGCAGTTCTTC
CDR3 protein: CASTRRGLAGGNEQFF
V gene: TRBV5-6
J gene: TRBJ2-1
clone size: .
D gene: TRBD2

CDR3 DNA: TGTGCCAGCAGTTTATTCGGGCAGAACTATGGCTACACCTTC
CDR3 protein: CASSLFGQNYGYTF
V gene: TRBV27
J gene: TRBJ1-2
clone size: few
D gene: .

CDR3 DNA: TGCGCCAGCAGCCCCTTACTCCGGGGCAATGAGCAGTTCTTC
CDR3 protein: CASSPLLRGNEQFF
V gene: TRBV5-1
J gene: TRBJ2-1
clone size: .
D gene: .

CDR3 DNA: TGTGCCAGCAGCTTCGGGACAGGGAACACCGGGGAGCTGTTTTTT
CDR3 protein: CASSFGTGNTGELFF
V gene: TRBV5-6
J gene: TRBJ2-2
clone size: many
D gene: TRBD1

CDR3 DNA: TGTGCCACCAGTCGGCAGGGCCGCAATGAGCAGTTCTTC
CDR3 protein: CATSRQGRNEQFF
V gene: TRBV24-1
J gene: TRBJ2-1
clone size: .
D gene: .

CDR3 DNA: TGTGCCAGCAGCTTAGTGGCGTGGACAGATACGCAGTATTTT
CDR3 protein: CASSLVAWTDTQYF
V gene: TRBV7-9
J gene: TRBJ2-3
clone size: .
D gene: .

CDR3 DNA: TGCAGTGCCCGAGGCAGCGGGAGTTTGCGGAATGAGCAGTTCTTC
CDR3 protein: CSARGSGSLRNEQFF
V gene: TRBV20-1
J gene: TRBJ2-1
clone size: few
D gene: TRBD2

CDR3 DNA: TGTGCCAGCAGCCCCCGGGATAGCGGGACAATCTCTGGGGCCAACGTCCTGACTTTC
CDR3 protein: CASSPRDSGTISGANVLTF
V gene: TRBV16
J gene: TRBJ2-6
clone size: few
D gene: TRBD2

CDR3 DNA: TGCAGCGTTGGCTTTGACACCTACAATGAGCAGTTCTTC
CDR3 protein: CSVGFDTYNEQFF
V gene: TRBV29-1
J gene: TRBJ2-1
clone size: few
D gene: .

CDR3 DNA: TGCGCCAGCAGTAGAGTTTCGAACACTGAAGCTTTCTTT
CDR3 protein: CASSRVSNTEAFF
V gene: TRBV5-1
J gene: TRBJ1-1
clone size: few
D gene: .

CDR3 DNA: TGCAGCGTTGCTCGGACTAGCGGGAGGTACGAGCAGTACTTC
CDR3 protein: CSVARTSGRYEQYF
V gene: TRBV29-1
J gene: TRBJ2-7
clone size: few
D gene: TRBD2

CDR3 DNA: TGCGCCAGCAGCTTGGCCCCGGGACAGGAGCGCACCGGGGAGCTGTTTTTT
CDR3 protein: CASSLAPGQERTGELFF
V gene: TRBV5-1
J gene: TRBJ2-2
clone size: many
D gene: TRBD1

CDR3 DNA: TGTGCCAGCAGCGAAAATCTAAATAGGGATTCACCCCTCCACTTT
CDR3 protein: CASSENLNRDSPLHF
V gene: TRBV12-3/TRBV12-4
J gene: TRBJ1-6
clone size: .
D gene: .

CDR3 DNA: TGTGCCAGCAGTGAATTAACAGGGACCGGGGAGCTGTTTTTT
CDR3 protein: CASSELTGTGELFF
V gene: TRBV25-1
J gene: TRBJ2-2
clone size: .
D gene: .

CDR3 DNA: TGTGCCAGCGGCGTCAATCCTGGTGGAACCCAGTACTTC
CDR3 protein: CASGVNPGGTQYF
V gene: TRBV11-2
J gene: TRBJ2-5
clone size: .
D gene: .

CDR3 DNA: TGTGCCAGCAGCTCCGGACTAGCCTGGGCCAACGTCCTGACTTTC
CDR3 protein: CASSSGLAWANVLTF
V gene: TRBV6-1
J gene: TRBJ2-6
clone size: few
D gene: TRBD2

CDR3 DNA: TGTGCCAGCAGGGAACCCCTTGAAGCTTTCTTT
CDR3 protein: CASREPLEAFF
V gene: TRBV2
J gene: TRBJ1-1
clone size: .
D gene: .

CDR3 DNA: TGTGCCAGCAGCGTGGGACAGAACTACGAGCAGTACTTC
CDR3 protein: CASSVGQNYEQYF
V gene: TRBV5-4
J gene: TRBJ2-7
clone size: .
D gene: TRBD1

CDR3 DNA: TGTGCCAGCAGAGGACCAGGGACAGATACGCAGTATTTT
CDR3 protein: CASRGPGTDTQYF
V gene: TRBV7-2
J gene: TRBJ2-3
clone size: .
D gene: .

CDR3 DNA: TGTGCCAGCAGCCTGACTAGCGCCAACTACGAGCAGTACTTC
CDR3 protein: CASSLTSANYEQYF
V gene: TRBV11-1
J gene: TRBJ2-7
clone size: .
D gene: TRBD2

CDR3 DNA: TGTGCCAGCAGCCTCAACCGGGACAGGGCTTTGGATGAGCAGTTCTTC
CDR3 protein: CASSLNRDRALDEQFF
V gene: TRBV7-7
J gene: TRBJ2-1
clone size: many
D gene: TRBD1

CDR3 DNA: TGTGCTAGTGGCGCTAACTATGGCTACACCTTC
CDR3 protein: CASGANYGYTF
V gene: TRBV12-5
J gene: TRBJ1-2
clone size: few
D gene: .

CDR3 DNA: TGTGCCAGCAGCTTCAGGACTGAAGCTTTCTTT
CDR3 protein: CASSFRTEAFF
V gene: TRBV7-9
J gene: TRBJ1-1
clone size: .
D gene: .

CDR3 DNA: TGTGCCAGCTCACCATATCCGGGACAGGGTGACAATGAGCAGTTCTTC
CDR3 protein: CASSPYPGQGDNEQFF
V gene: TRBV18
J gene: TRBJ2-1
clone size: many
D gene: TRBD1

CDR3 DNA: TGCAGTGCTCGCCCTCTTGGGCAGGCACGGAATTCACCCCTCCACTTT
CDR3 protein: CSARPLGQARNSPLHF
V gene: TRBV20-1
J gene: TRBJ1-6
clone size: many
D gene: .

CDR3 DNA: TGTGCCAGCTGTTTTTCCCTGCAGACAGGGTCCATCGGGGAGCTGTTTTTT
CDR3 protein: CASCFSLQTGSIGELFF
V gene: TRBV12-3/TRBV12-4
J gene: TRBJ2-2
clone size: .
D gene: TRBD1

CDR3 DNA: TGTGCCAGCAGTTTCGGGCGGGAGCTCGCCGGGGAGCTGTTTTTT
CDR3 protein: CASSFGRELAGELFF
V gene: TRBV12-3/TRBV12-4
J gene: TRBJ2-2
clone size: .
D gene: TRBD2

CDR3 DNA: TGTGCCACCAGTGATTGGCCGACAAGAAATAGCACAGATACGCAGTATTTT
CDR3 protein: CATSDWPTRNSTDTQYF
V gene: TRBV24-1
J gene: TRBJ2-3
clone size: few
D gene: .

CDR3 DNA: TGCGCCAGCAGTGAGGTTTCTACGGGGGGCTACACCTTC
CDR3 protein: CASSEVSTGGYTF
V gene: TRBV10-2
J gene: TRBJ1-2
clone size: .
D gene: .

CDR3 DNA: TGTGCCAGCAGCACAGGGGCTGGGGCCAACGTCCTGACTTTC
CDR3 protein: CASSTGAGANVLTF
V gene: TRBV12-3/TRBV12-4
J gene: TRBJ2-6
clone size: .
D gene: TRBD1

CDR3 DNA: TGTGCCAGCAGCTTGGAGAGGCGGCTAGCGAGTTCCTACGAGCAGTACTTC
CDR3 protein: CASSLERRLASSYEQYF
V gene: TRBV5-6
J gene: TRBJ2-7
clone size: .
D gene: .

CDR3 DNA: TGCAGTGCTAGTCTAACCGGGACAGGTACTCCCTATGGCTACACCTTC
CDR3 protein: CSASLTGTGTPYGYTF
V gene: TRBV20-1
J gene: TRBJ1-2
clone size: .
D gene: TRBD1

CDR3 DNA: TGTGCCAGCAGCCCCCGGGTAGCGGGCTCTAATGAGCAGTTCTTC
CDR3 protein: CASSPRVAGSNEQFF
V gene: TRBV11-1
J gene: TRBJ2-1
clone size: .
D gene: TRBD2

CDR3 DNA: TGCAGTGCTCCTTCTTTAGCGGGAGGGAACTACAATGAGCAGTTCTTC
CDR3 protein: CSAPSLAGGNYNEQFF
V gene: TRBV20-1
J gene: TRBJ2-1
clone size: few
D gene: TRBD2

CDR3 DNA: TGTGCCAGCAGCTTTGATCCGCTTGAGGGCACCCAGTACTTC
CDR3 protein: CASSFDPLEGTQYF
V gene: TRBV7-8
J gene: TRBJ2-5
clone size: few
D gene: .

CDR3 DNA: TGTGCCAGCAGCTTACAAAGCGGTTCGGACAGGGGGCTCCCAGATACGCAGTATTTT
CDR3 protein: CASSLQSGSDRGLPDTQYF
V gene: TRBV21-1
J gene: TRBJ2-3
clone size: .
D gene: .

CDR3 DNA: TGTGCCAGCAGTGCACGTCCGGCGAACACTGAAGCTTTCTTT
CDR3 protein: CASSARPANTEAFF
V gene: TRBV6-1
J gene: TRBJ1-1
clone size: .
D gene: .

CDR3 DNA: TGTGCCAGCAGCCGGCTGGAGGGGACTGAAGCTTTCTTT
CDR3 protein: CASSRLEGTEAFF
V gene: TRBV3-1
J gene: TRBJ1-1
clone size: .
D gene: .

CDR3 DNA: TGCAGTGCTAGCATACTAACCTCCTACAATGAGCAGTTCTTC
CDR3 protein: CSASILTSYNEQFF
V gene: TRBV20-1
J gene: TRBJ2-1
clone size: .
D gene: .

CDR3 DNA: TGTGCCAGCAGTTACTCGATGGGTCGGGGGGAGACCCAGTACTTC
CDR3 protein: CASSYSMGRGETQYF
V gene: TRBV6-5
J gene: TRBJ2-5
clone size: few
D gene: .

CDR3 DNA: TGTGCCAGCAGCCCCCGAGCGGGAGTGAACAATGAGCAGTTCTTC
CDR3 protein: CASSPRAGVNNEQFF
V gene: TRBV7-7
J gene: TRBJ2-1
clone size: .
D gene: TRBD2

CDR3 DNA: TGTGCCAGCAGCTTAACAGGGGTAAATTACTACGAGCAGTACTTC
CDR3 protein: CASSLTGVNYYEQYF
V gene: TRBV7-6
J gene: TRBJ2-7
clone size: .
D gene: TRBD1

CDR3 DNA: TGTGCCAGCAACCAGAGATCGACTAGCGGGAGTCTAGATACGCAGTATTTT
CDR3 protein: CASNQRSTSGSLDTQYF
V gene: TRBV12-3/TRBV12-4
J gene: TRBJ2-3
clone size: .
D gene: TRBD2

CDR3 DNA: TGTGCCAGCAGCGAGGGGTATCGGACCCGAGGTTTCTTT
CDR3 protein: CASSEGYRTRGFF
V gene: TRBV2
J gene: TRBJ1-1
clone size: .
D gene: .

CDR3 DNA: TGCAGTGCTAGAGCCAAGGACACAGATTCACCCCTCCACTTT
CDR3 protein: CSARAKDTDSPLHF
V gene: TRBV20-1
J gene: TRBJ1-6
clone size: .
D gene: .

CDR3 DNA: TGTGCCAGCAGCCTTAGCTCAGCGGGGACCTACGAGCAGTACTTC
CDR3 protein: CASSLSSAGTYEQYF
V gene: TRBV7-6
J gene: TRBJ2-7
clone size: .
D gene: TRBD2

CDR3 DNA: TGCAGTGCTAGTGGGGATACCAATCAGCCCCAGCATTTT
CDR3 protein: CSASGDTNQPQHF
V gene: TRBV20-1
J gene: TRBJ1-5
clone size: many
D gene: .

CDR3 DNA: TGTGCCAGCAGCTTGGCCATACGCCCTCCCAATGAGCAGTTCTTC
CDR3 protein: CASSLAIRPPNEQFF
V gene: TRBV5-6
J gene: TRBJ2-1
clone size: .
D gene: .

CDR3 DNA: TGTGCCAGCAGCCAAGGGTCAGGGGGGAAAGAGACCCAGTACTTC
CDR3 protein: CASSQGSGGKETQYF
V gene: TRBV4-2
J gene: TRBJ2-5
clone size: .
D gene: .

CDR3 DNA: TGTGCCAGCAGCTTAGCGCTTAGCAGCGCGAACACCGGGGAGCTGTTTTTT
CDR3 protein: CASSLALSSANTGELFF
V gene: TRBV7-9
J gene: TRBJ2-2
clone size: many
D gene: .

CDR3 DNA: TGCAGTGCAACGAGGGTAGTAGGAGGCTACACCTTC
CDR3 protein: CSATRVVGGYTF
V gene: TRBV20-1
J gene: TRBJ1-2
clone size: .
D gene: .